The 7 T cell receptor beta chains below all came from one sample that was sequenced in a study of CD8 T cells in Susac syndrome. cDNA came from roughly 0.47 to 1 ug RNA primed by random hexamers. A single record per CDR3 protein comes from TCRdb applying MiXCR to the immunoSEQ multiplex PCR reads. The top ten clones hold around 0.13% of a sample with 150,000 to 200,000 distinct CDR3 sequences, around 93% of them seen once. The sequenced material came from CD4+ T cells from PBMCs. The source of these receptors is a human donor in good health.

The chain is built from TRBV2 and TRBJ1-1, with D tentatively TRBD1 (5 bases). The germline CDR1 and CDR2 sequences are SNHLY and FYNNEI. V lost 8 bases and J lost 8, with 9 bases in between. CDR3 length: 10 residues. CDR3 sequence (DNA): TGTGCCAGCTGGGGCAGAGAAGCTTTCTTT. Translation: CASWGREAFF.

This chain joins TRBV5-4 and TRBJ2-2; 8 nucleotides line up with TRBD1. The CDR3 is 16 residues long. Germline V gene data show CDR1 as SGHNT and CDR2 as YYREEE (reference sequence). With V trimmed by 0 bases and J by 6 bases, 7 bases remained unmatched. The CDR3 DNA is TGTGCCAGCAGCTTGGCGTCCCAGGGGGCAGCCGGGGAGCTGTTTTTT. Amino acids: CASSLASQGAAGELFF.

CDR3 in amino acids: CASSFRNRGLDLEAFF. CDR3 DNA: TGTGCCAGCAGCTTCCGGAACAGGGGCCTAGACTTAGAAGCTTTCTTT. The rearrangement uses TRBV13 and TRBJ1-1, with 7 bases identical to TRBD1. Germline trimming cut 3 bases from V and 8 bases from J; bases unmatched to any gene: 15. CDR1 PRHDT and CDR2 FYEKMQ come from the germline V gene (reference sequence). The CDR3 runs 16 residues. Variable domain in full (rest from reference TRBV13 and TRBJ1-1): AAGVIQSPRHLIKEKRETATLKCYPIPRHDTVYWYQQGPGQDPQFLISFYEKMQSDKGSIPDRFSAQQFSDYHSELNMSSLELGDSALYFCASSFRNRGLDLEAFFGQGTRLTVV.

CDR3 protein: CATQFPDLYEQYF. The DNA of the CDR3 is TGTGCCACCCAATTTCCGGACCTCTACGAGCAGTACTTC. This chain links TRBV6-2 or TRBV6-3 with TRBJ2-7, with D unclear. Trimming left V 10 bases short and J 3 bases short, with 16 bases between. This CDR3 contains 13 residues. CDR1 is MNHEY, CDR2 SVGEGT, per germline.

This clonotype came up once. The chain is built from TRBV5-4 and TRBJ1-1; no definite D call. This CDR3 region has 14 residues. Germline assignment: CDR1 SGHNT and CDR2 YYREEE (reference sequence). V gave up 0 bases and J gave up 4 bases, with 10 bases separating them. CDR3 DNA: TGTGCCAGCAGCTTGGACATCTCCAGCACTGAAGCTTTCTTT. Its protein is CASSLDISSTEAFF.

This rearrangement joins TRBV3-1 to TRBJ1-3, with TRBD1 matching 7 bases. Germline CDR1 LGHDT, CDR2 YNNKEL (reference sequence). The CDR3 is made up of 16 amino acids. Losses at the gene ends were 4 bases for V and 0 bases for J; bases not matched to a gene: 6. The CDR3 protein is CASSPRDSYSGNTIYF. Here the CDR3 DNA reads TGTGCCAGCAGCCCCCGGGACAGCTACTCTGGAAACACCATATATTTT.

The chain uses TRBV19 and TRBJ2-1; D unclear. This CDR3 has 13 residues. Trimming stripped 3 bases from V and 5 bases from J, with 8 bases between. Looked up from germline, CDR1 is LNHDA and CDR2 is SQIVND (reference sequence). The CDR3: CASSIYQNNEQFF. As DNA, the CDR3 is TGTGCCAGTAGTATTTACCAAAACAATGAGCAGTTCTTC.